This entry is about one T cell receptor (beta chain). CDR3 length: 15 amino acids. Germline values: CDR1 MRHNA, CDR2 SNTAGT. The J segment lost 6 bases and the V segment lost 5 bases, leaving 9 bases of the junction unmatched. This entry is derived from a study of blood T cell repertoires in COVID-19. Study-wide background: T cells, B-cell-depleted T cells, or PBMCs supplied cDNA or gDNA.

In the original analysis: Amplifying reference gene primers gave estimates of nucleated cell counts. TCRdb keeps only in-frame clones here, not all; method: immunoSEQ multiplex PCR. V and J calls and clone size come straight from that table; D and trimming were deduced from the DNA. The table shows about 210,000 clones, with approximately 82% occurring only once. The sample taken for sequencing was peripheral blood. The origin of this receptor is a woman in her 40s with acute or convalescent COVID-19. This chain links TRBV6-4 with TRBJ1-2; 10 bases match TRBD1. Here the CDR3 DNA reads TGTGCCAGCAGTCGCCTACCCGGGACAGGGGATGGCTACACCTTC. It is translated as CASSRLPGTGDGYTF.